This T cell receptor beta chain was captured in a study of T cell responses to AZD1222 COVID-19 vaccine. Method: immunoSEQ multiplex PCR; TCRdb's copy keeps in-frame clones and lacks some. The repertoire holds some 120,000 clones, with 86% as singletons. This clone was counted a single time. The CDR3 sequence is 16 residues long. Between the trimmed V and J ends, which lost 3 bases and 1 base, there was a span of 13 bases. CDR1 and CDR2 from the germline V gene are MDHEN and SYDVKM. The chain employs TRBV28 and TRBJ1-5; possibly TRBD1 for D (6 bases). This sequence was found in an adult in good health. This material consisted of peripheral blood, taken on day 0 of AZD1222 vaccination. The CDR3 is CASSFPRGASNQPQHF. For the CDR3, the DNA is TGTGCCAGCAGTTTCCCCCGGGGGGCAAGCAATCAGCCCCAGCATTTT. Variable domain in full (rest from reference TRBV28 and TRBJ1-5): DVKVTQSSRYLVKRTGEKVFLECVQDMDHENMFWYRQDPGLGLRLIYFSYDVKMKEKGDIPEGYSVSREKKERFSLILESASTNQTSMYLCASSFPRGASNQPQHFGDGTRLSIL.